One sample yielded the 30 T cell receptor beta chains listed below, sequenced in a study of OX40 agonist ivuxolimab in advanced cancers. Data came from immunoSEQ multiplex PCR; TCRdb stores just in-frame clones and leaves some out. The data hold about 11,000 clones, with over 70% observed a single time. The starting material was CD4+ or CD8+ T cells sorted from blood, obtained in a trial of the OX40 agonist ivuxolimab. Receptor source: an adult with an advanced solid tumor such as melanoma, head and neck, liver or kidney cancer.

The chain links TRBV7-9 to TRBJ2-2; D remains ambiguous. V lost 1 base to trimming and J lost 6 bases, with 9 bases between them. The CDR3 sequence is 14 residues long. Germline V lookup: CDR1 SEHNR, CDR2 FQNEAQ (reference sequence). The DNA for the CDR3 is TGTGCCAGCAGCTTAGTTTTAAACTCCGGGGAGCTGTTTTTT. This gives the protein CASSLVLNSGELFF.

This chain uses TRBV29-1 with TRBJ1-1, with D uncertain. Germline V gene sequence: CDR1 SQVTM, CDR2 ANQGSEA. Trimming left V 3 bases short and J 1 base short, with 9 bases between. This CDR3 spans 13 amino acids. CDR3 sequence: CSVDALQNTEAFF. CDR3 nucleotides: TGCAGCGTTGATGCTCTGCAGAACACTGAAGCTTTCTTT.

J is TRBJ2-2 and V is TRBV14; D unclear. Germline V lookup: CDR1 SGHDN, CDR2 FVKESK. The CDR3 is 17 amino acids. Deletions cut 3 bases from V and 4 bases from J, with 18 bases between. The CDR3 loop reads CASSQSRPIPFTGELFF. CDR3 nucleotides: TGTGCCAGCAGCCAGTCTAGGCCCATCCCCTTCACCGGGGAGCTGTTTTTT.

This clone was seen only a few times. The chain carries TRBV7-8 and TRBJ2-2, with 8 bases matching TRBD1. The germline V gene has CDR1 SGHVS and CDR2 FQNEAQ. Losses at the gene ends were 4 bases for V and 1 base for J; bases not matched to a gene: 5. This CDR3 comprises 16 residues. The CDR3 nucleotides are TGTGCCAGCAGCTCGACGGGACAGGAGAACACCGGGGAGCTGTTTTTT. Translating gives CASSSTGQENTGELFF.

V gene TRBV27 combines with J gene TRBJ2-7; D perhaps matches TRBD2 (6 bases). Deletions cut 6 bases from V and 0 bases from J, with 9 bases between. The CDR3 has 13 amino acids. Germline CDR1 and CDR2: MNHEY and SMNVEV (reference sequence). CDR3 residues: CASRGGSSYEQYF. CDR3 nucleotide sequence: TGTGCCAGCAGGGGGGGAAGCTCCTACGAGCAGTACTTC.

The chain links TRBV6-1 to TRBJ2-5; D ambiguous. Germline V gene lookup returns CDR1 MNHNS and CDR2 SASEGT. This CDR3 comprises 14 residues. Trimming took off 6 bases at V and 5 bases at J, with 16 bases between the two ends. For the CDR3, the DNA is TGTGCCAGCAGACCGACCACGGCCTGGGAGACCCAGTACTTC. Encoded protein: CASRPTTAWETQYF.

The gene calls are TRBV5-8 and TRBJ2-1; D remains unclear. The CDR3 consists of 13 residues. Germline lookup yields CDR1 SGHTS and CDR2 YDEGEE. Trimming cost V 2 bases and J 3 bases, with 6 bases left between them. The CDR3, as DNA: TGTGCCAGCAGCTTTCGGGTCTACAATGAGCAGTTCTTC. Residues: CASSFRVYNEQFF.

This clone is a singleton in its sample. The rearrangement joins TRBV15 to TRBJ2-1, with 15 bases that match TRBD2. The CDR3 runs 15 residues. The V segment lost 4 bases and the J segment 8 bases; nucleotides outside the gene matches: 3. CDR1 is LNHNV, CDR2 YYDKDF, per germline (reference sequence). The CDR3 here is CATSKGLAGGYEQFF. DNA for the CDR3: TGTGCCACCAGCAAAGGACTAGCGGGAGGGTATGAGCAGTTCTTC. Variable domain in full (rest from reference TRBV15 and TRBJ2-1): DAMVIQNPRYQVTQFGKPVTLSCSQTLNHNVMYWYQQKSSQAPKLLFHYYDKDFNNEADTPDNFQSRRPNTSFCFLDIRSPGLGDTAMYLCATSKGLAGGYEQFFGPGTRLTVL.

V gene TRBV5-4 combines with J gene TRBJ2-5, with D hard to call. V lost 4 bases, J lost 5 bases, and 12 bases lay in between. Germline loops: CDR1 SGHNT, CDR2 YYREEE (reference sequence). CDR3 length equals 13 residues. CDR3 DNA sequence: TGTGCCAGCAGCCAGGTGGGTTGGGAGACCCAGTACTTC. Translated: CASSQVGWETQYF.

As DNA, the CDR3 is TGTGCCAGCAGTACCGGGGACCGGGAGTACTTC. Its translation: CASSTGDREYF. The chain links TRBV7-9 to TRBJ2-7, with D perhaps given as TRBD1 or TRBD2 (5 bases each). This CDR3 has 11 residues. V was cut by 6 bases and J by 11 bases, with 14 bases left in between. The germline V gene has CDR1 SEHNR and CDR2 FQNEAQ (reference sequence).

The chain recombines TRBV19 with TRBJ2-1; 8 nucleotides line up with TRBD2. V shed 10 bases, J shed 4 bases, and the junction held 3 bases outside the gene matches. The germline CDR1 and CDR2 sequences are LNHDA and SQIVND (reference sequence). There are 12 residues in the CDR3. CDR3 nucleotides: TGTGCCACGGGAGGGCAATACAATGAGCAGTTCTTC. It translates to CATGGQYNEQFF.

The V gene is TRBV7-9, the J gene TRBJ2-7; 7 bases are shared with TRBD1. The trim removed 5 bases at V and 2 bases at J, leaving 6 bases unmatched. This CDR3 is built from 14 residues. Germline-derived CDR1 and CDR2 are SEHNR and FQNEAQ (reference sequence). The chain's CDR3 is CASSQTGSTYEQYF. The CDR3 DNA reads as TGTGCCAGCAGCCAGACAGGGTCGACCTACGAGCAGTACTTC. Complete variable domain (other parts from reference TRBV7-9 and TRBJ2-7): DTGVSQNPRHKITKRGQNVTFRCDPISEHNRLYWYRQTLGQGPEFLTYFQNEAQLEKSRLLSDRFSAERPKGSFSTLEIQRTEQGDSAMYLCASSQTGSTYEQYFGPGTRLTVT.

The genes are TRBV7-9 and TRBJ1-2; 7 positions match TRBD1. The CDR3 length is 16 residues. Germline loops: CDR1 SEHNR, CDR2 FQNEAQ (reference sequence). Losses at the gene ends were 1 base for V and 2 bases for J; bases not matched to a gene: 7. The CDR3 protein is CASSLVGTAENYGYTF. Written as DNA, the CDR3 is TGTGCCAGCAGCTTAGTTGGGACAGCCGAGAACTATGGCTACACCTTC.

This clone was counted a few times. This chain uses TRBV6-4 with TRBJ2-5, with D perhaps matching TRBD2 (6 bases). CDR1 MRHNA and CDR2 SNTAGT come from the germline V gene. This CDR3 is built from 16 residues. V lost 6 bases and J lost 5, with 22 bases in between. CDR3 bases: TGTGCCAGCAGCCCTACCGGGGGTACGGGTGGTGAGACCCAGTACTTC. Protein: CASSPTGGTGGETQYF.

This clone was counted only a few times. The chain recombines TRBV15 with TRBJ2-3, with TRBD1 matching 10 bases. The CDR3 is 15 amino acids. Germline V gene lookup returns CDR1 LNHNV and CDR2 YYDKDF (reference sequence). With 1 base clipped from V and 5 bases from J, the junction kept 3 bases outside the gene matches. CDR3 DNA: TGTGCCACCAGCAGAGGAGGGACAGGGGTAGATACGCAGTATTTT. This translates into CATSRGGTGVDTQYF.

This chain joins TRBV19 and TRBJ2-7; TRBD1 matches at 9 bases. The J segment lost 4 bases and the V segment lost 5 bases, leaving 9 bases of the junction unmatched. The germline CDR1 and CDR2 sequences are LNHDA and SQIVND (reference sequence). CDR3 length equals 15 residues. CDR3 bases: TGTGCCAGTAGTCCTGAGGACAGGGGTCTTTACGAGCAGTACTTC. This encodes CASSPEDRGLYEQYF.

The chain couples TRBV2 to TRBJ1-2, with 7 bases that match TRBD1. The V gene's germline CDR1 is SNHLY and CDR2 FYNNEI. The V segment lost 8 bases and the J segment 3 bases; nucleotides outside the gene matches: 12. The CDR3 extends over 15 amino acids. The CDR3 sequence is CASLGSQGRDYGYTF. Written as DNA, the CDR3 is TGTGCCAGCTTGGGGTCACAGGGGAGAGACTATGGCTACACCTTC. The full variable domain, rest sourced from reference TRBV2 and TRBJ1-2, is EPEVTQTPSHQVTQMGQEVILRCVPISNHLYFYWYRQILGQKVEFLVSFYNNEISEKSEIFDDQFSVERPDGSNFTLKIRSTKLEDSAMYFCASLGSQGRDYGYTFGSGTRLTVV.

This chain connects TRBV5-6 to TRBJ1-4; D unclear. The CDR3 is made up of 16 amino acids. Germline V gene sequence: CDR1 SGHDT, CDR2 YYEEEE. Trimming removed 2 bases at V and 4 bases at J, with 15 bases between. The CDR3 DNA follows: TGTGCCAGCAGCTTAAACCCATTTTCTTATAATGAAAAACTGTTTTTT. Protein sequence: CASSLNPFSYNEKLFF.

Sample share makes this clone medium-sized (0.01 to 0.1%). The V and J genes are TRBV19 and TRBJ1-1; the D is unclear. Trimming took 7 bases from V and 2 from J, leaving 14 bases between them. There are 14 residues in the CDR3. Germline CDR1 LNHDA, CDR2 SQIVND (reference sequence). DNA for the CDR3: TGTGCCAGTATAATTCATCAGACCAACACTGAAGCTTTCTTT. It codes for CASIIHQTNTEAFF.

The chain is built from TRBV7-3 and TRBJ2-2; weak D call: TRBD1 (7 bases). This CDR3 comprises 15 residues. Trimming stripped 5 bases from V and 8 bases from J, with 18 bases between. Germline lookup yields CDR1 SGHTA and CDR2 FQGTGA. CDR3 nucleotides: TGTGCCAGCAGCCCACACCAGGAGGGGGCGGGGGAGCTGTTTTTT. It translates to CASSPHQEGAGELFF.

The chain uses TRBV29-1 and TRBJ1-1, with TRBD1 matching over 7 bases. CDR1 SQVTM and CDR2 ANQGSEA come from the germline V gene. Trimming at V came to 7 bases and at J to 1 base, leaving 12 bases not matched to a gene. The CDR3 extends over 15 amino acids. The CDR3 bases are TGCAGCGCCCGGACAGGAGAACTCGGGAACACTGAAGCTTTCTTT. It is translated as CSARTGELGNTEAFF.

The J gene is TRBJ2-5, the V gene TRBV4-1; no firm D call. Germline CDR1 is MGHRA and CDR2 is YSYEKL. V lost 6 bases and J 2 bases, leaving 13 bases between the germline ends. The CDR3 has 14 amino acids. The CDR3 region is CASRSPSLQETQYF. As DNA, the CDR3 is TGCGCCAGCAGGAGTCCTTCACTTCAAGAGACCCAGTACTTC.

The V gene is TRBV11-1, the J gene TRBJ2-3; no clear D gene. The CDR3 extends over 13 amino acids. V lost 1 base to trimming and J lost 4 bases, with 6 bases between them. CDR1 SGHAT and CDR2 FQDESV come from the germline V gene (reference sequence). Written as DNA, the CDR3 is TGTGCCAGCAGCTTAGTCGAGGCAGATACGCAGTATTTT. Its translation is CASSLVEADTQYF.

The V gene is TRBV13, the J gene TRBJ1-4; D possibly corresponds to TRBD1 (5 bases). The CDR3 has 14 amino acids. The V end lost 1 base, the J end lost 4 bases, and 7 bases lay between the germline ends. Germline assignment: CDR1 PRHDT and CDR2 FYEKMQ (reference sequence). CDR3 residues: CASSLAGNNEKLFF. CDR3 nucleotides: TGTGCCAGCAGCTTAGCAGGGAATAATGAAAAACTGTTTTTT. Variable domain in full (rest from reference TRBV13 and TRBJ1-4): AAGVIQSPRHLIKEKRETATLKCYPIPRHDTVYWYQQGPGQDPQFLISFYEKMQSDKGSIPDRFSAQQFSDYHSELNMSSLELGDSALYFCASSLAGNNEKLFFGSGTQLSVL.

For the CDR3, the DNA is TGTGCCAGCAGTGACGGACTAGCGGGAGGAGAAGAGCAGTTCTTC. It encodes CASSDGLAGGEEQFF. The genes are TRBV6-4 and TRBJ2-1, with 14 bases lining up with TRBD2. Per germline, CDR1 MRHNA and CDR2 SNTAGT. The CDR3 contains 15 residues. V lost 2 bases to trimming and J lost 10 bases; unmatched junction nucleotides: 4.

This clone was picked up a small number of times. The chain carries TRBV28 and TRBJ2-3; TRBD2 matches at 7 bases. Trimming at V came to 3 bases and at J to 6 bases, leaving 3 bases not matched to a gene. Looked up from germline, CDR1 is MDHEN and CDR2 is SYDVKM. This CDR3 comprises 13 residues. CDR3: CASSFLGGDTQYF. The CDR3 DNA sequence: TGTGCCAGCAGTTTTTTGGGAGGGGATACGCAGTATTTT.

In this sample, this clone is medium-sized (0.01 to 0.1%). The chain joins TRBV30 to TRBJ1-1; the D is unclear. The CDR3 spans 12 residues. Deletions cut 5 bases from V and 3 bases from J, with 10 bases between. Germline lookup yields CDR1 GTSNPN and CDR2 SVGIG (reference sequence). For the CDR3, the DNA is TGTGCCTGGGAGGTGGGGTACACTGAAGCTTTCTTT. It specifies CAWEVGYTEAFF.

The rearrangement links TRBV5-1 to TRBJ2-7; TRBD2 agrees at 8 bases. With 4 bases clipped from V and 3 bases from J, the junction kept 9 bases outside the gene matches. Germline-derived CDR1 and CDR2 are SGHRS and YFSETQ. The CDR3 totals 15 residues. Here the CDR3 reads CASSTATSANYEQYF. As DNA, the CDR3 is TGCGCCAGCAGCACGGCGACTAGCGCCAACTACGAGCAGTACTTC.

The chain uses TRBV27 and TRBJ1-1, with D possibly matching TRBD1 (6 bases). Germline V CDR1 and CDR2: MNHEY, SMNVEV (reference sequence). The CDR3 extends over 14 amino acids. V lost 2 bases, J lost 3 bases, and 10 bases lay in between. CDR3 DNA: TGTGCCAGCAGTTTAAGGGGGGGGCACACTGAAGCTTTCTTT. This codes for CASSLRGGHTEAFF.

This clone was observed a single time. The chain carries TRBV14 and TRBJ1-1, with D possibly TRBD1 on 5 matching bases. V was trimmed by 1 base and J by 1 base, leaving 13 bases between them. CDR3 length: 16 residues. In germline, CDR1 is SGHDN, CDR2 FVKESK. CDR3 nucleotide sequence: TGTGCCAGCAGCCAAGGATGGGGACTAGGGAACACTGAAGCTTTCTTT. This gives the protein CASSQGWGLGNTEAFF.